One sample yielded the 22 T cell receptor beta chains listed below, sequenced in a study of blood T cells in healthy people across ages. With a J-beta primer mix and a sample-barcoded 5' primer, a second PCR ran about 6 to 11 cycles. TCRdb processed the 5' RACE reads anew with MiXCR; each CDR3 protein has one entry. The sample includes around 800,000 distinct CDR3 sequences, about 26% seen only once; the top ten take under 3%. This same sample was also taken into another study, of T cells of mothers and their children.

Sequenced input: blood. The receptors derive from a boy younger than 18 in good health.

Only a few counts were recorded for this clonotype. Here the CDR3 reads CASRGPGRSQETQYF. CDR3 nucleotides: TGTGCCAGCAGGGGACCAGGGAGATCACAAGAGACCCAGTACTTC. The gene calls are TRBV6-5 and TRBJ2-5, with D perhaps matching TRBD1 or TRBD2 (5 bases each). The CDR3 loop spans 15 amino acids. Germline-derived CDR1 and CDR2 are MNHEY and SVGAGI. V gave up 6 bases and J gave up 2 bases, with 16 bases separating them.

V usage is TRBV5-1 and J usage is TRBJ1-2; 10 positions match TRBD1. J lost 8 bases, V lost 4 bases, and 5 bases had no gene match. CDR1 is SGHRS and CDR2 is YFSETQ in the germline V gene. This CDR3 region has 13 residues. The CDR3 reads CASSVGQGKGYTF. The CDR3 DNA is TGCGCCAGCAGCGTGGGACAGGGGAAGGGCTACACCTTC.

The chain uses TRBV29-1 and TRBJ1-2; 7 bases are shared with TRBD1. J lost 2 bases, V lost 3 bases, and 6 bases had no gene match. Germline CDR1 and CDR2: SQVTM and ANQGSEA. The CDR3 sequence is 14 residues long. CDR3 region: CSVEDLQGNYGYTF. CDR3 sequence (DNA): TGCAGCGTTGAGGATTTACAGGGGAACTATGGCTACACCTTC. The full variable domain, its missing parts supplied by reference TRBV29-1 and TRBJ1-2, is SAVISQKPSRDICQRGTSLTIQCQVDSQVTMMFWYRQQPGQSLTLIATANQGSEATYESGFVIDKFPISRPNLTFSTLTVSNMSPEDSSIYLCSVEDLQGNYGYTFGSGTRLTVV.

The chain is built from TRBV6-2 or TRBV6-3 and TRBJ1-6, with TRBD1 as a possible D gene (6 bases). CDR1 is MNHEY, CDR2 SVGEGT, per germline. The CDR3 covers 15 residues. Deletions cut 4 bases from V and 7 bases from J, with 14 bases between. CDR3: CASSLRQDGNSPLHF. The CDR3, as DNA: TGTGCCAGCAGTTTGCGACAGGACGGAAATTCACCCCTCCACTTT.

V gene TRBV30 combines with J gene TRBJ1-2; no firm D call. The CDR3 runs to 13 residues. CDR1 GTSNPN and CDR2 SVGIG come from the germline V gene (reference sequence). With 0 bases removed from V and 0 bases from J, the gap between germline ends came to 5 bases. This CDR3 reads CAWSVAANYGYTF. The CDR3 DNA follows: TGTGCCTGGAGTGTCGCAGCTAACTATGGCTACACCTTC.

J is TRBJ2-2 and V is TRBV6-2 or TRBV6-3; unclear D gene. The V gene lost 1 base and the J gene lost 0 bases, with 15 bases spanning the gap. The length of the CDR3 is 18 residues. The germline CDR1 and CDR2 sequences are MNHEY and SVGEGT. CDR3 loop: CASSYYPGSTANTGELFF. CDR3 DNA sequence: TGTGCCAGCAGTTACTATCCTGGCAGTACCGCGAACACCGGGGAGCTGTTTTTT.

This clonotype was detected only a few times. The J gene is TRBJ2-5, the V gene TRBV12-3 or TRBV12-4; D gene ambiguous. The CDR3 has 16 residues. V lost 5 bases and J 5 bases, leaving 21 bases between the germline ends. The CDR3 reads CASSPGRLSVWETQYF. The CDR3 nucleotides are TGTGCCAGCAGTCCAGGACGGTTATCAGTGTGGGAGACCCAGTACTTC.

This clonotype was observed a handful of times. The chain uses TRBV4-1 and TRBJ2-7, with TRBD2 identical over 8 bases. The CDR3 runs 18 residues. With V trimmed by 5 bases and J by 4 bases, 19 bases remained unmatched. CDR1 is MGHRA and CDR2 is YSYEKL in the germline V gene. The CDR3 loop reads CASSTLKSHGGARYEQYF. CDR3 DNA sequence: TGCGCCAGCAGCACCTTAAAGTCCCACGGGGGGGCCAGGTACGAGCAGTACTTC.

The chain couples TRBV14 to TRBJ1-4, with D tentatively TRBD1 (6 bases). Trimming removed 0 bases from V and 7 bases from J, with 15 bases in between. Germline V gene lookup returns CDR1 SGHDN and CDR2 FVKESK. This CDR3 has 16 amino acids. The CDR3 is CASSQDLGGRGEKLFF. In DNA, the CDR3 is TGTGCCAGCAGCCAAGATCTAGGGGGTAGAGGTGAAAAACTGTTTTTT.

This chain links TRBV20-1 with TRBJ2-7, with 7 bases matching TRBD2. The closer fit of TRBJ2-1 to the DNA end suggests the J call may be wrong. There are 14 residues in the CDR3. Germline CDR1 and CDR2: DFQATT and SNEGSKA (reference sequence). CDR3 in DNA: TGCAGTGCTAAGGGCGGGGGACCTTACAATGAGCAGTTCTTC. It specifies CSAKGGGPYNEQFF.

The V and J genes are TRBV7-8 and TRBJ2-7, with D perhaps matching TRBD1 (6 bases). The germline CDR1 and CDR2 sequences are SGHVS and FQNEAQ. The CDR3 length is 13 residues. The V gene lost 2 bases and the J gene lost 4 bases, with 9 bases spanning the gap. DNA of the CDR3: TGTGCCAGCAGCTTACGACAGGAGTACGAGCAGTACTTC. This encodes CASSLRQEYEQYF.

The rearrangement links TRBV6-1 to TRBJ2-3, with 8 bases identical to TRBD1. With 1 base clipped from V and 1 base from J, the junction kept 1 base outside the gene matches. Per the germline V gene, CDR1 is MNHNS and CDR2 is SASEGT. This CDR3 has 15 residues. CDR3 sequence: CASSEETGGTDTQYF. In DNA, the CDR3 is TGTGCCAGCAGTGAAGAGACAGGGGGCACAGATACGCAGTATTTT.

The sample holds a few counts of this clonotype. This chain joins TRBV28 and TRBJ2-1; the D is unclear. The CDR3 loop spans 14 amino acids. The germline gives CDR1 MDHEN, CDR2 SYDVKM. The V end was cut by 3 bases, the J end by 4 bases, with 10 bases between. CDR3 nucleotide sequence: TGTGCCAGCAGTTTTCTTTCCCCGTACAATGAGCAGTTCTTC. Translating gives CASSFLSPYNEQFF.

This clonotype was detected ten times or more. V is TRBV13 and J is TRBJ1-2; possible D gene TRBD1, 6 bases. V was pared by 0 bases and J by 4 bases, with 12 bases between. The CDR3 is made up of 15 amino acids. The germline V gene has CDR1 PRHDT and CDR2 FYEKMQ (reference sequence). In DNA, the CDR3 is TGTGCCAGCAGCTTAGGCCGGACAGCGCCCTATGGCTACACCTTC. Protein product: CASSLGRTAPYGYTF.

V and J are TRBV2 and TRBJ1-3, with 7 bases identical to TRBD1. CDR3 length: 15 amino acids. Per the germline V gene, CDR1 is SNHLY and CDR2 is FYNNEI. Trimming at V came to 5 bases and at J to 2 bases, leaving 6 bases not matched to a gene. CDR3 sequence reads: CASSQRQGAGNTIYF. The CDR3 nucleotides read TGTGCCAGCAGTCAAAGACAGGGAGCTGGAAACACCATATATTTT.

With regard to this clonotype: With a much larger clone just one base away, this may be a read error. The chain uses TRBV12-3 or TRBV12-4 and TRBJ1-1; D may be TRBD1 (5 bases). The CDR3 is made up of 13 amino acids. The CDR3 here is CAGSRGPGTEAFF. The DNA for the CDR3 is TGTGCCGGCAGTCGGGGCCCGGGCACTGAAGCTTTCTTT.

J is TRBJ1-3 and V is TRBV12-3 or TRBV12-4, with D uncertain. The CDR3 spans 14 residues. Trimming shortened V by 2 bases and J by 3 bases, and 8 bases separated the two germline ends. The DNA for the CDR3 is TGTGCCAGCAGTTTATTTGAGTTTGGAAACACCATATATTTT. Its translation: CASSLFEFGNTIYF.

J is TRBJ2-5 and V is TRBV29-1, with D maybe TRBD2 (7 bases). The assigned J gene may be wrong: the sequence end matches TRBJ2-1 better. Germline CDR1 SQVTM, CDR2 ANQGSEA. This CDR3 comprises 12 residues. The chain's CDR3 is CSVTGGQGEQFF. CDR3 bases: TGCAGCGTTACGGGGGGCCAGGGAGAGCAGTTCTTC.

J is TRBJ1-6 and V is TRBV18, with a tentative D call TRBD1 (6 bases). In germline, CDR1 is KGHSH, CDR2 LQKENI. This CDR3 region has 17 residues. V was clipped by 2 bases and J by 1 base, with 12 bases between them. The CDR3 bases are TGTGCCAGCTCACCAGTCGGGCAGGGGTCCTATAATTCACCCCTCCACTTT. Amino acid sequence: CASSPVGQGSYNSPLHF.

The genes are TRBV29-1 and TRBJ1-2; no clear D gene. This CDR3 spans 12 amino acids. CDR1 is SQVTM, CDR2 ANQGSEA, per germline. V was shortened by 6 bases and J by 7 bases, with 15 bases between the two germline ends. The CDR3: CSVHELIAGYTF. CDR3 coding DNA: TGCAGCGTCCATGAGCTTATCGCTGGCTACACCTTC.

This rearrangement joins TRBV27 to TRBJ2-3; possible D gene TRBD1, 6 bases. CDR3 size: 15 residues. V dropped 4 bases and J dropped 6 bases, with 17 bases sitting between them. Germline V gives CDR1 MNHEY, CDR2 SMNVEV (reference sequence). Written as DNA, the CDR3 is TGTGCCAGCAGTTCCGCCAGGGGTAGTGGCGATACGCAGTATTTT. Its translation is CASSSARGSGDTQYF.

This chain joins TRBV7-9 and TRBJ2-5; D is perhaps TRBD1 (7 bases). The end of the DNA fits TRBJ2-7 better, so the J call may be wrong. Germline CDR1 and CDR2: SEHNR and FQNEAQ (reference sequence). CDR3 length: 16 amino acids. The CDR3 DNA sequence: TGTGCCAGCAGCGGAGAGGCAGGGGGGAACTCCTACGAGCAGTACTTC. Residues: CASSGEAGGNSYEQYF.